Each of the 8 T cell receptor beta chains below was sequenced from the same sample in a study of cytomegalovirus exposure and HLA in healthy donors. Primers for the PCR totalled 60 Vbeta and 13 Jbeta. The data were produced by immunoSEQ multiplex PCR, yet TCRdb's version contains in-frame clones alone and is incomplete. The table records 150,000 or so clones, about 74% of them present only once. Sequenced sample: PBMCs. These receptor sequences come from a man aged 35 to 55 in good health and CMV-seropositive.

The CDR3 nucleotides are TGTGCCAGCAGCTGGGGAGGGGGGACCTATGGCTACACCTTC. Amino acid sequence: CASSWGGGTYGYTF. This chain connects TRBV5-6 to TRBJ1-2, with D perhaps matching TRBD1 (6 bases). Germline CDR1 SGHDT, CDR2 YYEEEE. Trimming removed 3 bases at V and 4 bases at J, with 13 bases between. This CDR3 comprises 14 residues.

This chain links TRBV19 with TRBJ2-7, with D uncertain. This CDR3 spans 15 amino acids. The germline V and J ends were trimmed by 5 bases and 7 bases, with 21 bases remaining between them. The germline V gene encodes CDR1 LNHDA and CDR2 SQIVND (reference sequence). CDR3 region: CASSPGGDPLREQYF. The CDR3 coding sequence is TGTGCCAGTAGTCCTGGTGGAGACCCTCTAAGAGAGCAGTACTTC.

The rearrangement uses TRBV5-4 and TRBJ2-2, with a tentative D call TRBD2 (6 bases). Trimming stripped 1 base from V and 1 base from J, with 11 bases between. There are 16 residues in the CDR3. Germline V CDR1 and CDR2: SGHNT, YYREEE (reference sequence). The CDR3 DNA sequence: TGTGCCAGCAGCTTGAACGGGGGAGGGAACACCGGGGAGCTGTTTTTT. It encodes CASSLNGGGNTGELFF.

V is TRBV5-4 and J is TRBJ2-3, with D hard to call. CDR1 and CDR2 from the germline V gene are SGHNT and YYREEE (reference sequence). The CDR3 has 13 residues. V lost 2 bases, J lost 2 bases, and 6 bases lay in between. The CDR3 bases are TGTGCCAGCAGCTTAATCCTCACAGATACGCAGTATTTT. As protein: CASSLILTDTQYF.

The rearrangement uses TRBV7-6 and TRBJ2-5; 7 bases fit TRBD1. CDR3 size: 14 residues. Germline CDR1 reads SGHVS; CDR2 reads FNYEAQ. V shed 1 base and J 4 bases; nucleotides not matched to a gene: 3. The CDR3 loop reads CASSLGGGAETQYF. For the CDR3, the DNA is TGTGCCAGCAGCTTAGGAGGGGGCGCAGAGACCCAGTACTTC. Variable domain in full (rest from reference TRBV7-6 and TRBJ2-5): GAGVSQSPRYKVTKRGQDVALRCDPISGHVSLYWYRQALGQGPEFLTYFNYEAQQDKSGLPNDRFSAERPEGSISTLTIQRTEQRDSAMYRCASSLGGGAETQYFGPGTRLLVL.

The rearrangement joins TRBV4-3 to TRBJ2-7; TRBD1 might be the D (6 bases). Between the trimmed V and J ends, which lost 2 bases and 2 bases, there was a span of 7 bases. The germline V gene has CDR1 LGHNA and CDR2 YSLEER. The length of the CDR3 is 13 residues. In nucleotides, the CDR3 is TGCGCCAGCAGCCAACGACAGGCCTACGAGCAGTACTTC. It specifies CASSQRQAYEQYF.

The V gene is TRBV7-9, the J gene TRBJ1-5; 7 nucleotides line up with TRBD1. Unmatched junction bases numbered 1, after V lost 3 bases and J lost 2 bases. CDR3 length equals 14 residues. Germline values: CDR1 SEHNR, CDR2 FQNEAQ (reference sequence). The CDR3 loop is CASSLGTGNQPQHF. The CDR3 DNA reads TGTGCCAGCAGCTTGGGGACAGGCAATCAGCCCCAGCATTTT.

This chain joins TRBV28 and TRBJ1-5; D is uncertain. There are 11 residues in the CDR3. Germline V gene lookup returns CDR1 MDHEN and CDR2 SYDVKM. V dropped 4 bases and J dropped 5 bases, with 3 bases sitting between them. The CDR3 DNA is TGTGCCAGCAGTTCAGATCAGCCCCAGCATTTT. Translated: CASSSDQPQHF.